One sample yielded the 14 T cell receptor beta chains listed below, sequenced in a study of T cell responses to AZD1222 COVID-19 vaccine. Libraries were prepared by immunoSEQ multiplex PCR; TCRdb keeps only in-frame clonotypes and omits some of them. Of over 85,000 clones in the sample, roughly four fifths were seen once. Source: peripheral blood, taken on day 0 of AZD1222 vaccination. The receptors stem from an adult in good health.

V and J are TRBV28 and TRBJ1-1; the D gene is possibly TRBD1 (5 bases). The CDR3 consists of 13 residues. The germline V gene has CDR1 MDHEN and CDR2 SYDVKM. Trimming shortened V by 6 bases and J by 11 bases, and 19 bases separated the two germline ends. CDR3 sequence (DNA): TGTGCCAGCAGCTCCTACAGGAACCTTGGGGCTTTCTTT. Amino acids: CASSSYRNLGAFF.

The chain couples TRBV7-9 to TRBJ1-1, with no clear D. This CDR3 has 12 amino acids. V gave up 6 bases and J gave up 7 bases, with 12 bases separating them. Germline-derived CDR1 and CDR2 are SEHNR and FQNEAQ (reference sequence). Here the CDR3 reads CASRLWALEAFF. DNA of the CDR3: TGTGCCAGCAGGCTTTGGGCTCTTGAAGCTTTCTTT.

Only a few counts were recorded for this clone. The CDR3 region has the DNA TGTGCCAGCAGCGCAACCGGAGAGAACACCATATATTTT. This sequence encodes CASSATGENTIYF. This chain links TRBV27 with TRBJ1-3; D not resolved. The germline V gene encodes CDR1 MNHEY and CDR2 SMNVEV (reference sequence). The ends were cut back, 6 bases at V and 7 bases at J, with 13 bases in the middle. This CDR3 region has 13 residues.

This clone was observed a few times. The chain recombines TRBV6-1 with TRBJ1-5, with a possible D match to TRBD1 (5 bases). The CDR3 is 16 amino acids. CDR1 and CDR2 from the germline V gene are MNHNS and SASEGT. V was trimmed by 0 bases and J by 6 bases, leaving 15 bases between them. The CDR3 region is CASSEAPGTGGQPQHF. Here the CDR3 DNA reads TGTGCCAGCAGTGAAGCCCCCGGAACCGGGGGTCAGCCCCAGCATTTT.

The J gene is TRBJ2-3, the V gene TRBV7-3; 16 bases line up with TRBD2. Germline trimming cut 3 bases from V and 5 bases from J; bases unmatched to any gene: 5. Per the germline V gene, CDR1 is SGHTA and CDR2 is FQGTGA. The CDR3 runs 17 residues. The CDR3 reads CASSLGLAGGPGDTQYF. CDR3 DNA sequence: TGTGCCAGCAGCTTGGGACTAGCGGGGGGGCCCGGAGATACGCAGTATTTT.

The DNA of the CDR3 is TGTGCCAGCAGCTTAGCGGATAATTCACCCCTCCACTTT. Translation: CASSLADNSPLHF. The chain uses TRBV7-2 and TRBJ1-6; D remains ambiguous. The ends were cut back, 0 bases at V and 5 bases at J, with 2 bases in the middle. Germline CDR1 is SGHTA and CDR2 is FQGNSA. CDR3 length equals 13 residues.

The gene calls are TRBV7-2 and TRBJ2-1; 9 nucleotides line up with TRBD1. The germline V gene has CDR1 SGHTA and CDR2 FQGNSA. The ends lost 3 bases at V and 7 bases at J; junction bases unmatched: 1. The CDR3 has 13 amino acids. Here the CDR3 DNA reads TGTGCCAGCAGCTTCGACAGGGGGAATGAGCAGTTCTTC. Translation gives CASSFDRGNEQFF.

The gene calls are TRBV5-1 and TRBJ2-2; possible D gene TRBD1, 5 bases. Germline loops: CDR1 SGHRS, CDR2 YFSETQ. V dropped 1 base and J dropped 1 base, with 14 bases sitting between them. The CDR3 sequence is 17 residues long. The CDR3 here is CASSLLVQTENTGELFF. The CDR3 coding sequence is TGCGCCAGCAGCTTGCTGGTACAGACAGAGAACACCGGGGAGCTGTTTTTT.

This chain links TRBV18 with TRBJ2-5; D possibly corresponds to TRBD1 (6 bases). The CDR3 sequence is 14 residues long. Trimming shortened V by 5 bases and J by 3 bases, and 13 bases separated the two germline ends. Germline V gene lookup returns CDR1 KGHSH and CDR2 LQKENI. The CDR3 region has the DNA TGTGCCAGCTCAGGGGGACAAAGAGAAGAGACCCAGTACTTC. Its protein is CASSGGQREETQYF.

The CDR3 is CASSHRTGDNPYEQYF. The CDR3 DNA reads as TGCGCCAGCAGCCACCGAACAGGGGATAACCCCTACGAGCAGTACTTC. This chain joins TRBV4-3 and TRBJ2-7; 7 positions agree with TRBD1. J lost 2 bases, V lost 3 bases, and 10 bases had no gene match. Looked up from germline, CDR1 is LGHNA and CDR2 is YSLEER. The CDR3 is made up of 16 amino acids.

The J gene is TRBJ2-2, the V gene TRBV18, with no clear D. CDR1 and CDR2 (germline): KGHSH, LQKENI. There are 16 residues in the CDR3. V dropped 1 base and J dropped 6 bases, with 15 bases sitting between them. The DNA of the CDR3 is TGTGCCAGCTCACCACGTCTAGGGAAAATCGCCGGGGAGCTGTTTTTT. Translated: CASSPRLGKIAGELFF.

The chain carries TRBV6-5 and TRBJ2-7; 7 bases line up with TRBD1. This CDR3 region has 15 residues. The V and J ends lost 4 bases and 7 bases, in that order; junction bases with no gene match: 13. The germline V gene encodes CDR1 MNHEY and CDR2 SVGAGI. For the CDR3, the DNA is TGTGCCAGCAGTTGGGGACAGCCGAGGGTCGGTGAGCAGTACTTC. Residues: CASSWGQPRVGEQYF.

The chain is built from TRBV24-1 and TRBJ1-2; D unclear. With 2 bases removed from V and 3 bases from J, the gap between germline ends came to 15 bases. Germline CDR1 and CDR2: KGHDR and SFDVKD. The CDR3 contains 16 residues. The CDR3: CATSDSRTPYYYGYTF. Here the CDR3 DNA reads TGTGCCACCAGTGATTCCCGTACCCCATACTACTATGGCTACACCTTC.

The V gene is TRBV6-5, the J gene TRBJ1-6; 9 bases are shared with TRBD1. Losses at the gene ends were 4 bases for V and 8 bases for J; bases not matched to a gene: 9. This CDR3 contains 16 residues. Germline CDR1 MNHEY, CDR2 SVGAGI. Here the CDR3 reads CASSLPGTGSDSPLHF. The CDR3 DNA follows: TGTGCCAGCAGTTTGCCCGGGACAGGGAGTGATTCACCCCTCCACTTT.